This T cell receptor beta chain was observed in a study of cytomegalovirus exposure and HLA in healthy donors. Study-wide context: A subsequent analysis stated that the 100 to 150 validation repertoires were run on the same platform as the roughly 620 first-cohort repertoires.

The V gene end was trimmed by 6 bases and the J gene end by 5 bases; junction bases not matched to a gene: 11. The CDR3 consists of 15 residues. Germline-derived CDR1 and CDR2 are LNHDA and SQIVND (reference sequence). General observations from the study: About 150 TCR beta chains were listed as cytomegalovirus-associated. Rare sequences made up most TCRs, while some public TCRs were found in many donors.

The donors formed part of the approximately 130-subject validation cohort, distinct from the roughly 730-subject first cohort. Clones were read by immunoSEQ multiplex PCR, and TCRdb kept only the in-frame ones, dropping some. The data hold about 110,000 clones, with approximately 85% observed a single time. Points on this clone: What it binds is unknown.

The V call is TRBV19, the J call TRBJ2-3, with 7 bases fitting TRBD2. Sample: PBMCs. The receptor's source is a young woman in good health and CMV-seronegative. CDR3 DNA sequence: TGTGCCAGTAGCACACTAGCGAATGTGGGAGATACGCAGTATTTT. Translated, it gives CASSTLANVGDTQYF.